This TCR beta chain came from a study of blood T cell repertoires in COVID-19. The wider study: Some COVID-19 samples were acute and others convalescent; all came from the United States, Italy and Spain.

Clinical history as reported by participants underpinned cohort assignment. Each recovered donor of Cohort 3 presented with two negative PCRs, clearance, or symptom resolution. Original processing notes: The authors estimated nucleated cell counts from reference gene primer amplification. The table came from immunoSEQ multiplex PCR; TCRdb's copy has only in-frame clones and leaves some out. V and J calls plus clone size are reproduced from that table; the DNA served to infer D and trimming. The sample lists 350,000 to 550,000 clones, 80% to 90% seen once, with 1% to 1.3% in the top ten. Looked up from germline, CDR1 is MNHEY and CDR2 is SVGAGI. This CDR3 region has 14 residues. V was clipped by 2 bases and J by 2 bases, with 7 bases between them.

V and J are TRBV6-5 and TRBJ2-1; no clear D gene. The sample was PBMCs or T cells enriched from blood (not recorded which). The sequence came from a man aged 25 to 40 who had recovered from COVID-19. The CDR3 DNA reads TGTGCCAGCAGTTACGCAGATACCTACAATGAGCAGTTCTTC. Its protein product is CASSYADTYNEQFF.